These 21 T cell receptor beta chains originate from one sample sequenced in a study of T cell responses to AZD1222 COVID-19 vaccine. TCRdb's table, derived via immunoSEQ multiplex PCR, lists solely in-frame clones and lacks some. The profile shows around 99,000 clones, 90% to 95% of them singletons. The sample consisted of peripheral blood, taken on day 0 of AZD1222 vaccination. The receptor source for this set is an adult in good health.

This clone occurred once. This sequence joins TRBV5-1 and TRBJ2-3, with 10 bases aligning to TRBD2. Germline V CDR1 and CDR2: SGHRS, YFSETQ. Losses at the gene ends were 4 bases for V and 0 bases for J; bases not matched to a gene: 8. The CDR3 is 17 amino acids. The CDR3 nucleotides are TGCGCCAGCAGCCCCGGGACTAGCGCTACTAGCACAGATACGCAGTATTTT. It translates to CASSPGTSATSTDTQYF.

The rearrangement links TRBV7-9 to TRBJ2-1, with D possibly being TRBD1 (7 bases). From germline, CDR1 is SEHNR and CDR2 FQNEAQ (reference sequence). The CDR3 extends over 14 amino acids. V was clipped by 5 bases and J by 7 bases, with 15 bases between them. The CDR3 DNA is TGTGCCAGCAGCCGGGCAGGGGGGAAAAATGAGCAGTTCTTC. Translating it yields CASSRAGGKNEQFF.

The J gene is TRBJ2-4, the V gene TRBV3-1 (or the pseudogene TRBV3-2); 7 bases align to TRBD2. V was pared by 7 bases and J by 0 bases, with 15 bases of the junction left unmatched. The CDR3 spans 18 residues. CDR1 is LGHDT, CDR2 YNNKEL, per germline (reference sequence). The CDR3 protein is CASTPERGTNLAKNIQYF. The CDR3 nucleotides are TGTGCCAGCACCCCGGAGCGGGGCACGAATCTAGCCAAAAACATTCAGTACTTC.

CDR3 nucleotide sequence: TGTGCCACCAGCAGAGATAGAGGGGGGATTAAAGGCTACACCTTC. It specifies CATSRDRGGIKGYTF. The gene calls are TRBV15 and TRBJ1-2; D possibly corresponds to TRBD1 (6 bases). Germline CDR1 reads LNHNV; CDR2 reads YYDKDF (reference sequence). The germline V and J ends were trimmed by 0 bases and 8 bases, with 16 bases remaining between them. CDR3 length: 15 residues.

This chain uses TRBV6-1 with TRBJ1-1; 9 positions match TRBD1. CDR1 MNHNS and CDR2 SASEGT come from the germline V gene. The CDR3 sequence is 13 residues long. Losses at the gene ends were 0 bases for V and 9 bases for J; bases not matched to a gene: 2. For the CDR3, the DNA is TGTGCCAGCAGTGAAGCGGGACAGGGACAAGCTTTCTTT. It translates to CASSEAGQGQAFF.

The CDR3 region is CASTAGLGDLNEQFF. As DNA, the CDR3 is TGCGCCAGCACCGCTGGACTAGGTGATTTGAATGAGCAGTTCTTC. V is TRBV4-3 and J is TRBJ2-1, with 7 bases identical to TRBD2. V was pared by 7 bases and J by 7 bases, with 13 bases of the junction left unmatched. Germline V gives CDR1 LGHNA, CDR2 YSLEER. The CDR3 runs to 15 residues.

V gene TRBV15 combines with J gene TRBJ1-3; D gene unclear. The V end was cut by 0 bases, the J end by 1 base, with 10 bases between. Germline V gene lookup returns CDR1 LNHNV and CDR2 YYDKDF (reference sequence). The CDR3 is 16 residues long. DNA of the CDR3: TGTGCCACCAGCAGAGATTATAAGACATCTGGAAACACCATATATTTT. It yields the protein CATSRDYKTSGNTIYF. The full variable domain, its missing parts supplied by reference TRBV15 and TRBJ1-3, is DAMVIQNPRYQVTQFGKPVTLSCSQTLNHNVMYWYQQKSSQAPKLLFHYYDKDFNNEADTPDNFQSRRPNTSFCFLDIRSPGLGDTAMYLCATSRDYKTSGNTIYFGEGSWLTVV.

The chain is built from TRBV4-2 and TRBJ2-7; possible D gene TRBD2, 5 bases. Trimming removed 0 bases from V and 1 base from J, with 10 bases in between. CDR1 is LGHNA and CDR2 is YNFKEQ in the germline V gene. This CDR3 has 15 residues. The CDR3, as DNA: TGTGCCAGCAGCCAAGACCCAGCGGCTTCCTACGAGCAGTACTTC. Translated, it gives CASSQDPAASYEQYF.

The chain couples TRBV7-2 to TRBJ1-2; 7 bases match TRBD1. V dropped 1 base and J dropped 4; count of bases not matched to a gene: 3. Germline V gene lookup returns CDR1 SGHTA and CDR2 FQGNSA. This CDR3 region has 14 residues. CDR3 sequence (DNA): TGTGCCAGCAGCTTAGAGGGGACAGCCTATGGCTACACCTTC. It codes for CASSLEGTAYGYTF.

The V call is TRBV4-1, the J call TRBJ2-3, with D tentatively TRBD2 (5 bases). The CDR3 contains 17 residues. V shed 1 base and J shed 1 base, with 15 bases lying between them. Germline-derived CDR1 and CDR2 are MGHRA and YSYEKL. The CDR3 loop is CASSQVTVQEGTDTQYF. Written as DNA, the CDR3 is TGCGCCAGCAGCCAAGTTACGGTCCAGGAGGGCACAGATACGCAGTATTTT.

The rearrangement joins TRBV5-1 to TRBJ2-1; D possibly corresponds to TRBD2 (6 bases). Germline-derived CDR1 and CDR2 are SGHRS and YFSETQ. The CDR3 is 17 residues long. The V end lost 3 bases, the J end lost 2 bases, and 18 bases lay between the germline ends. Here the CDR3 reads CASSSIPGTGAYNEQFF. The CDR3 region has the DNA TGCGCCAGCAGCTCCATTCCCGGGACTGGGGCCTACAATGAGCAGTTCTTC.

The chain has TRBV10-1 and TRBJ1-1; a weak D match, TRBD1 (5 bases). Germline lookup yields CDR1 WNHNN and CDR2 SYGVQD (reference sequence). Trimming shortened V by 4 bases and J by 5 bases, and 11 bases separated the two germline ends. The CDR3 has 13 amino acids. CDR3 in DNA: TGCGCCAGCAGTGCGGGGGTTCCAACTGAAGCTTTCTTT. It translates to CASSAGVPTEAFF.

V and J are TRBV19 and TRBJ1-1; D is unresolved. Germline-derived CDR1 and CDR2 are LNHDA and SQIVND (reference sequence). The CDR3 consists of 15 residues. The V and J ends lost 6 bases and 0 bases respectively, with 14 bases between them. The DNA for the CDR3 is TGTGCCAGTAGGATCATTGAGAGAGTGAACACTGAAGCTTTCTTT. Translating gives CASRIIERVNTEAFF.

The CDR3 here is CASSQEGTGGNTIYF. The DNA for the CDR3 is TGCGCCAGCAGCCAAGAGGGGACCGGAGGAAACACCATATATTTT. This chain connects TRBV4-3 to TRBJ1-3; weak D call: TRBD1 (5 bases). V gave up 0 bases and J gave up 4 bases, with 10 bases separating them. The V gene's germline CDR1 is LGHNA and CDR2 YSLEER. The CDR3 totals 15 residues.

J is TRBJ2-3 and V is TRBV5-1; the match to TRBD2 covers 8 bases. Germline CDR1 and CDR2: SGHRS and YFSETQ. V lost 7 bases and J lost 2; bases outside the gene matches: 9. The CDR3 has 15 amino acids. This CDR3 reads CASQELAEYTDTQYF. The CDR3 DNA follows: TGCGCCAGCCAAGAACTAGCGGAGTACACAGATACGCAGTATTTT.

The gene calls are TRBV10-2 and TRBJ2-7; D is unresolved. The CDR3 has 12 residues. V was trimmed by 3 bases and J by 2 bases, leaving 5 bases between them. Germline CDR1 is WSHSY and CDR2 is SAAADI. The DNA of the CDR3 is TGCGCCAGCAGTGACCAAGCCTACGAGCAGTACTTC. Translating gives CASSDQAYEQYF.

The CDR3 DNA follows: TGTGCCAGCAGTTACTCTGGCGGGAACACTGAAGCTTTCTTT. Translation: CASSYSGGNTEAFF. The gene calls are TRBV6-6 and TRBJ1-1, with D hard to call. Germline V gene data show CDR1 as MNHNY and CDR2 as SVGAGI (reference sequence). The germline V and J ends were trimmed by 0 bases and 1 base, with 6 bases remaining between them. The CDR3 extends over 14 amino acids.

The V and J genes are TRBV19 and TRBJ2-3, with D perhaps TRBD1 (5 bases). This CDR3 comprises 14 residues. V was pared by 3 bases and J by 5 bases, with 12 bases between. Looked up from germline, CDR1 is LNHDA and CDR2 is SQIVND (reference sequence). As DNA, the CDR3 is TGTGCCAGTAGTATGGGGCAGGCCGTAGATACGCAGTATTTT. Its protein is CASSMGQAVDTQYF.

The chain carries TRBV3-1 (or the pseudogene TRBV3-2) and TRBJ2-1; TRBD1 matches 9 bases. Germline CDR1 reads LGHDT; CDR2 reads YNNKEL (reference sequence). The CDR3 loop spans 18 amino acids. V was clipped by 1 base and J by 2 bases; unmatched bases: 9. The CDR3 loop reads CASSQGGGGTGTYNEQFF. As DNA, the CDR3 is TGTGCCAGCAGCCAAGGTGGGGGGGGGACAGGGACCTACAATGAGCAGTTCTTC.

The chain carries TRBV3-1 (or the pseudogene TRBV3-2) and TRBJ2-3; 11 nucleotides align to TRBD2. This CDR3 region has 18 residues. Germline loops: CDR1 LGHDT, CDR2 YNNKEL (reference sequence). The ends lost 4 bases at V and 1 base at J; junction bases unmatched: 10. The CDR3 region is CASSPTSGGAYGTDTQYF. DNA for the CDR3: TGTGCCAGCAGCCCCACTAGCGGGGGTGCCTATGGCACAGATACGCAGTATTTT.

The chain recombines TRBV18 with TRBJ1-2; D unresolved. Trimming removed 3 bases at V and 8 bases at J, with 16 bases between. The germline gives CDR1 KGHSH, CDR2 LQKENI. The CDR3 totals 14 residues. CDR3 nucleotide sequence: TGTGCCAGCTCACCCCTGGCGAGAGAGAGAGGCTACACCTTC. Its protein product is CASSPLARERGYTF.